Given below is one TCR beta chain in context. Its antigen is currently unknown. Measured with immunoSEQ multiplex PCR; TCRdb has only the in-frame clones, and not every one. In the table there are a few hundred thousand clones, roughly 85% of which are singletons. CDR1 is MGHRA and CDR2 is YSYEKL in the germline V gene. Trimming shortened V by 1 base and J by 6 bases, and 6 bases separated the two germline ends. This CDR3 has 13 amino acids. These data are taken from a study of cytomegalovirus exposure and HLA in healthy donors. Study as a whole: The same platform was used for the 130 or so validation repertoires and the 650 to 800 first-cohort repertoires, a later analysis reported.

Study conclusions and caveats: A few of the chains that were CMV-associated were confirmed in vitro to be specific for CMV antigens. A classifier reportedly called cytomegalovirus status with high sensitivity and specificity.

The sequencing sample was made of PBMCs. The chain couples TRBV4-1 to TRBJ2-2; possibly TRBD2 for D (5 bases). The sequence was collected from a woman aged 18 to 35 in good health and CMV-seronegative. The CDR3 DNA is TGCGCCAGCAGCCAAGTGAGGGCCGGGGAGCTGTTTTTT. Protein: CASSQVRAGELFF.